Shown below are 18 T cell receptor beta chains from a single sample sequenced in a study of T cells expressing NK-cell markers. TCRdb re-called the 5' RACE reads; one entry per CDR3 protein, DNA not given. Its table lists around 380,000 distinct CDR3 sequences. The sequenced sample was blood T cells: a sorted CD56 or NKG2C T cell subset, CD4+ or CD8+ T cells, or bulk PBMC T cells (not recorded which). The receptor source for this set is a woman aged 45-59 years in good health.

The chain combines TRBV10-3 with TRBJ1-1; as DNA is missing, the TRBD1 call by TCRdb cannot be tested. Per the germline V gene, CDR1 is ENHRY and CDR2 is SYGVKD. The CDR3 is made up of 13 amino acids. The CDR3 loop reads CAISESGSPGAFF.

This chain uses TRBV4-1 with TRBJ2-7; as DNA is missing, the TRBD1 call by TCRdb cannot be tested. This CDR3 contains 15 residues. The V gene's germline CDR1 is MGHRA and CDR2 YSYEKL. CDR3: CASSQEGQTFYEQYF.

V usage is TRBV10-1 and J usage is TRBJ2-3; TCRdb names TRBD2, which stays unverified in the absence of DNA. This CDR3 is 16 amino acids long. Germline lookup yields CDR1 WNHNN and CDR2 SYGVQD (reference sequence). The chain's CDR3 is CAANGEGRGPTDTQYF.

The chain combines TRBV3-1 with TRBJ1-2; TCRdb's D call, TRBD1, is unchecked because there is no DNA. Germline values: CDR1 LGHDT, CDR2 YNNKEL (reference sequence). The CDR3 is made up of 13 amino acids. CDR3 region: CASSQRPLDGYTF.

The chain recombines TRBV3-1 with TRBJ1-2; TCRdb designates TRBD1, a call that cannot be tested without DNA. The CDR3 is 14 residues long. Germline values: CDR1 LGHDT, CDR2 YNNKEL (reference sequence). CDR3 amino acids: CASRRTGSNYGYTF.

The rearrangement joins TRBV12-3 or TRBV12-4 to TRBJ2-7; TCRdb's D call, TRBD2, is unchecked because there is no DNA. This CDR3 comprises 15 residues. The CDR3 here is CASSFGGVLSYEQYF.

The chain employs TRBV9 and TRBJ1-2; TCRdb indicates TRBD1, and absent DNA this call remains unverified. Germline V gene lookup returns CDR1 SGDLS and CDR2 YYNGEE. The length of the CDR3 is 14 residues. This chain's CDR3 is CASSVSGGGYGYTF.

The chain employs TRBV12-3 or TRBV12-4 and TRBJ2-1; TCRdb proposes TRBD2, but this gene call is untestable without DNA. CDR3 length equals 15 residues. The CDR3 sequence is CASRLRGLAHNEQFF.

This chain joins TRBV5-6 and TRBJ2-3; TCRdb names TRBD1, which stays unverified in the absence of DNA. The CDR3 contains 13 residues. CDR1 and CDR2 from the germline V gene are SGHDT and YYEEEE. The CDR3: CASSLGTEDTQYF.

This chain connects TRBV7-6 to TRBJ2-7; checking the TCRdb D call of TRBD1 is not possible without DNA. The CDR3 is 12 amino acids. Germline loops: CDR1 SGHVS, CDR2 FNYEAQ. This CDR3 reads CASSDPPYEQYF. The whole variable domain, remainder taken from reference TRBV7-6 and TRBJ2-7, is GAGVSQSPRYKVTKRGQDVALRCDPISGHVSLYWYRQALGQGPEFLTYFNYEAQQDKSGLPNDRFSAERPEGSISTLTIQRTEQRDSAMYRCASSDPPYEQYFGPGTRLTVT.

V gene TRBV27 combines with J gene TRBJ2-7. Germline-derived CDR1 and CDR2 are MNHEY and SMNVEV (reference sequence). The CDR3 is made up of 13 amino acids. CDR3 protein: CASSQFTVGEQYF.

The gene calls are TRBV12-3 or TRBV12-4 and TRBJ1-5; TCRdb lists TRBD1, though no DNA is available to test this call. This CDR3 spans 14 amino acids. The chain's CDR3 is CASSLGGLVQPQHF.

CDR3 in amino acids: CASSPSWGDQPQHF. The chain employs TRBV12-3 or TRBV12-4 and TRBJ1-5. This CDR3 is built from 14 residues.

V is TRBV20-1 and J is TRBJ2-1; TCRdb reports TRBD2, a call that lacks DNA to check it against. Germline assignment: CDR1 DFQATT and CDR2 SNEGSKA (reference sequence). The CDR3 loop spans 21 amino acids. CDR3 sequence: CSASPPLGSGRAKVPNNEQFF.

V gene TRBV18 combines with J gene TRBJ2-5; there is no DNA to check the TCRdb D call of TRBD1. This CDR3 has 15 amino acids. In germline, CDR1 is KGHSH, CDR2 LQKENI. The CDR3 sequence is CASSPYSVGGETQYF.

This chain links TRBV10-3 with TRBJ1-5; TCRdb names TRBD1, which stays unverified in the absence of DNA. CDR3 length: 14 amino acids. Germline V lookup: CDR1 ENHRY, CDR2 SYGVKD. CDR3 protein: CAISTGVGNQPQHF.

The chain is built from TRBV12-3 or TRBV12-4 and TRBJ2-2; absent DNA, TCRdb's TRBD2 call cannot be checked. The CDR3 is made up of 15 amino acids. CDR3 in amino acids: CASSFGGRSTGELFF.

The chain couples TRBV7-2 to TRBJ2-3. The length of the CDR3 is 14 residues. From germline, CDR1 is SGHTA and CDR2 FQGNSA. The CDR3 loop reads CATPASTSTDTQYF.